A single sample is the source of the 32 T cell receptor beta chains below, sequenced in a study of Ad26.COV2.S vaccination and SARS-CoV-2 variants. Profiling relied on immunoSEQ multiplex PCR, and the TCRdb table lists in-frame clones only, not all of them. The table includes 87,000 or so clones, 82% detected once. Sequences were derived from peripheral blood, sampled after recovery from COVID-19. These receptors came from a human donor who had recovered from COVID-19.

The CDR3 DNA reads as TGCGCCAGCAGCCAAGACGTCACCGGGACAGGGTATGGCTACACCTTC. This sequence encodes CASSQDVTGTGYGYTF. V gene TRBV4-3 combines with J gene TRBJ1-2; TRBD1 matches 9 bases. Unmatched junction bases numbered 7, after V lost 0 bases and J lost 5 bases. Germline-derived CDR1 and CDR2 are LGHNA and YSLEER. The CDR3 has 16 residues.

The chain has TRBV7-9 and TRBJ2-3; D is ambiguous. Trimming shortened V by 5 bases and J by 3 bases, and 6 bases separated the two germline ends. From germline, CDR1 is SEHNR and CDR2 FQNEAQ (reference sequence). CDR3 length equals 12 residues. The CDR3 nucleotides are TGTGCCAGCAGCCGACGAACAGATACGCAGTATTTT. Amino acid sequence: CASSRRTDTQYF.

CDR3 sequence: CASSYSVGAYEQYF. DNA of the CDR3: TGTGCCAGCAGTTACTCGGTCGGGGCCTACGAGCAGTACTTC. The chain couples TRBV6-2 or TRBV6-3 to TRBJ2-7; perhaps TRBD2 as D (5 bases). The V end lost 0 bases, the J end lost 2 bases, and 8 bases lay between the germline ends. The CDR3 has 14 residues. Germline V gene data show CDR1 as MNHEY and CDR2 as SVGEGT.

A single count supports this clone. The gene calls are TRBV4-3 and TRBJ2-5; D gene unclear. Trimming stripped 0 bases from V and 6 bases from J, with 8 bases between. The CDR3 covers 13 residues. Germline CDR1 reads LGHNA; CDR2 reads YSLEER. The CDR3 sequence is CASSQDGVKTQYF. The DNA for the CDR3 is TGCGCCAGCAGCCAAGATGGTGTGAAGACCCAGTACTTC.

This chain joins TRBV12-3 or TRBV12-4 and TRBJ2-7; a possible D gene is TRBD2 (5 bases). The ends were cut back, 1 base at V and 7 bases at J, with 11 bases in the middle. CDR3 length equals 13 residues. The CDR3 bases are TGTGCCAGCAGTTTAGTGTCTAGCCCAGAGCAGTACTTC. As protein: CASSLVSSPEQYF.

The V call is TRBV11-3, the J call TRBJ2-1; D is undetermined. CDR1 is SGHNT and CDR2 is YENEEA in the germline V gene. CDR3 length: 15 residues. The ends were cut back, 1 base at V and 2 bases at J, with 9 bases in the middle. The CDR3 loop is CASSLGPNPYNEQFF. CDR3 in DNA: TGTGCCAGCAGCTTAGGACCAAATCCCTACAATGAGCAGTTCTTC.

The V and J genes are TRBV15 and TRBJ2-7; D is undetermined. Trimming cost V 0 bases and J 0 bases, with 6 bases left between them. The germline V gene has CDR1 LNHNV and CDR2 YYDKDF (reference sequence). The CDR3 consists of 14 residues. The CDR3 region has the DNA TGTGCCACCAGCAGAGATGGCAGCTCCTACGAGCAGTACTTC. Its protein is CATSRDGSSYEQYF.

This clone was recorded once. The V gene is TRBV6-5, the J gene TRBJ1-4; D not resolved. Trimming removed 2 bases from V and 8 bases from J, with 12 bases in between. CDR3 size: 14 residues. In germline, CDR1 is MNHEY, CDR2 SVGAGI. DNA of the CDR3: TGTGCCAGCAGTTACGTGGGAGCGGGGGAAAAACTGTTTTTT. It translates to CASSYVGAGEKLFF.

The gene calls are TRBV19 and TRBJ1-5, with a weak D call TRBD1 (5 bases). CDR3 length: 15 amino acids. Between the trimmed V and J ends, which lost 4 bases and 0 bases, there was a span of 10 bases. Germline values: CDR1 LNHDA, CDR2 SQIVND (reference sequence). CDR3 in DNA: TGTGCCAGTAGTAAGGGGCTTATTAGCAATCAGCCCCAGCATTTT. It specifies CASSKGLISNQPQHF.

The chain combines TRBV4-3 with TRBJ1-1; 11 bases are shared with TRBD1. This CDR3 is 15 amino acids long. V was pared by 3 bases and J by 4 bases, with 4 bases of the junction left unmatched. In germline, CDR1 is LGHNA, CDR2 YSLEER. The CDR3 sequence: CASSHRTGGVTEAFF. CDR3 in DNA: TGCGCCAGCAGCCACCGGACAGGGGGCGTCACTGAAGCTTTCTTT.

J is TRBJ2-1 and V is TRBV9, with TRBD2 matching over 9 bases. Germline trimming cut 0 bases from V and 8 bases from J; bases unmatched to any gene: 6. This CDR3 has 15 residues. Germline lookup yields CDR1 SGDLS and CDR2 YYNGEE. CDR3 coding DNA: TGTGCCAGCAGCGTAGTGGCTAGCGGGATGGATGAGCAGTTCTTC. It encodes CASSVVASGMDEQFF. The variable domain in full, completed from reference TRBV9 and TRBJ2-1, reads DSGVTQTPKHLITATGQRVTLRCSPRSGDLSVYWYQQSLDQGLQFLIQYYNGEERAKGNILERFSAQQFPDLHSELNLSSLELGDSALYFCASSVVASGMDEQFFGPGTRLTVL.

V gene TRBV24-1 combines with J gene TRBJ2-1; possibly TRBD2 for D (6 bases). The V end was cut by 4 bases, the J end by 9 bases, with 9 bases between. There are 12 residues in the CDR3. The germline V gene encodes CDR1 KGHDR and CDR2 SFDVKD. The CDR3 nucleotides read TGTGCCACCAGTGAGCCGGGAGCTGAGCAGTTCTTC. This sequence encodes CATSEPGAEQFF.

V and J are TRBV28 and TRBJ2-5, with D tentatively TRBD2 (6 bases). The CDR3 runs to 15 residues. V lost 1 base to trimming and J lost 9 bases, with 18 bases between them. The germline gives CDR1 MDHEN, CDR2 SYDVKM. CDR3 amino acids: CASSLYRDSASAQYF. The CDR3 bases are TGTGCCAGCAGTTTATACCGGGACTCCGCCTCGGCCCAGTACTTC. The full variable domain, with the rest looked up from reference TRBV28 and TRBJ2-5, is DVKVTQSSRYLVKRTGEKVFLECVQDMDHENMFWYRQDPGLGLRLIYFSYDVKMKEKGDIPEGYSVSREKKERFSLILESASTNQTSMYLCASSLYRDSASAQYFGPGTRLLVL.

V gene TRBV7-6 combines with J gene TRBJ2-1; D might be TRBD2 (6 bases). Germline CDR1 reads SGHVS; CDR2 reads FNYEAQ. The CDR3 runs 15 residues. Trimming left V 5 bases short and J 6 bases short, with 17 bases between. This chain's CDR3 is CASSPGVLVSNEQFF. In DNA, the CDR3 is TGTGCCAGCAGCCCGGGGGTGCTAGTAAGCAATGAGCAGTTCTTC.

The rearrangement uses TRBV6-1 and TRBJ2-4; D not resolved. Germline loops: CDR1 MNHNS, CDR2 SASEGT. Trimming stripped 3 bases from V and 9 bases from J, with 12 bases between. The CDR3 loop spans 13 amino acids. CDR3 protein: CASSDRSDGIQYF. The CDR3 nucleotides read TGTGCCAGCAGTGATAGGAGCGACGGCATTCAGTACTTC.

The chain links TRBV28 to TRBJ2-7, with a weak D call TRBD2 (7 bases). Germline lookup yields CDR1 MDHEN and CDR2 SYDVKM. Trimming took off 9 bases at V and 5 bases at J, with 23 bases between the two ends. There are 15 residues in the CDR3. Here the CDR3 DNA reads TGTGCCAGTTCACATTTTGGGGGGGCTGTGGACGAGCAGTACTTC. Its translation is CASSHFGGAVDEQYF.

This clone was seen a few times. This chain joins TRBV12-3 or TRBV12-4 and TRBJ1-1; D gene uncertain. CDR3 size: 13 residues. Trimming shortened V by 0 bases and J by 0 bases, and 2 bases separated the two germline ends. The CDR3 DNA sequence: TGTGCCAGCAGTTTAGCCATGAACACTGAAGCTTTCTTT. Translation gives CASSLAMNTEAFF.

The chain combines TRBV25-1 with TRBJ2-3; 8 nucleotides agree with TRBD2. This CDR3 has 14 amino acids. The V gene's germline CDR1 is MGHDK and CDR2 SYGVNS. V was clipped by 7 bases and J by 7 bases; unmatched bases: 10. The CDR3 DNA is TGTGCCAGCAAGGGAGCGGGAGAAGCGTATACGCAGTATTTT. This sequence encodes CASKGAGEAYTQYF.

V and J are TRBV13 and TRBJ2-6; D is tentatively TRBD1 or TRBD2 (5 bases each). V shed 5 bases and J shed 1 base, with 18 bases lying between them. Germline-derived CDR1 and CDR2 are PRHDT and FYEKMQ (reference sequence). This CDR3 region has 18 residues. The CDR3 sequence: CASSARDLVWSGANVLTF. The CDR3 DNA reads TGTGCCAGCAGCGCCCGGGACCTTGTTTGGTCTGGGGCCAACGTCCTGACTTTC.

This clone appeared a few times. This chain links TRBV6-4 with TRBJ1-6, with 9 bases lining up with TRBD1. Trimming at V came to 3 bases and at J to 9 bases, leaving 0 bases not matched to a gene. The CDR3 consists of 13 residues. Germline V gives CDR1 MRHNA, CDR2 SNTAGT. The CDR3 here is CASSETGGSPLHF. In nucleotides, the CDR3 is TGTGCCAGCAGTGAGACAGGGGGTTCACCCCTCCACTTT.

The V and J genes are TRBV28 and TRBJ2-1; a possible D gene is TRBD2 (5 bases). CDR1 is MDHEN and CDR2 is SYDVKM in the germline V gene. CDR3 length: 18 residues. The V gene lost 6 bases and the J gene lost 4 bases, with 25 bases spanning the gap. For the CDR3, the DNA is TGTGCCAGCAGACCCGGATCTACCGGGATATTTGATTACAATGAGCAGTTCTTC. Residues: CASRPGSTGIFDYNEQFF.

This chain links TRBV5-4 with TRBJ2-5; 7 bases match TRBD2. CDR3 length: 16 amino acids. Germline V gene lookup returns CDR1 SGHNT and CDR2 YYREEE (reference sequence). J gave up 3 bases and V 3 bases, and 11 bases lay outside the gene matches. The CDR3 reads CASSWLWPSGKETQYF. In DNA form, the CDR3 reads TGTGCCAGCAGCTGGCTCTGGCCTAGCGGCAAAGAGACCCAGTACTTC.

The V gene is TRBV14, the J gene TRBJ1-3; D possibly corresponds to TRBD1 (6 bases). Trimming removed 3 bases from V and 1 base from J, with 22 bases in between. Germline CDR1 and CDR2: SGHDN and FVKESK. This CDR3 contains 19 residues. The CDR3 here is CASSQAGDTSRWSGNTIYF. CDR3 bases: TGTGCCAGCAGCCAGGCAGGGGATACCTCCCGGTGGTCTGGAAACACCATATATTTT.

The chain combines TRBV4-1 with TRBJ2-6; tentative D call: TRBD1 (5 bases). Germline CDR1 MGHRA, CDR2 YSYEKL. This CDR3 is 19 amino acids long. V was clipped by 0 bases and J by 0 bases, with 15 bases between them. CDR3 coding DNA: TGCGCCAGCAGCCAAGACTCGAAGACAGCATACTCTGGGGCCAACGTCCTGACTTTC. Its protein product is CASSQDSKTAYSGANVLTF.

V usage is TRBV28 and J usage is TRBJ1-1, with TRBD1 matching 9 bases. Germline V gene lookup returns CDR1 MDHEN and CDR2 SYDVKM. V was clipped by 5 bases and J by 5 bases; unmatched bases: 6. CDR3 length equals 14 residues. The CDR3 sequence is CASSARQGGTEAFF. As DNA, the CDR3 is TGTGCCAGCAGTGCCCGACAGGGGGGGACTGAAGCTTTCTTT.

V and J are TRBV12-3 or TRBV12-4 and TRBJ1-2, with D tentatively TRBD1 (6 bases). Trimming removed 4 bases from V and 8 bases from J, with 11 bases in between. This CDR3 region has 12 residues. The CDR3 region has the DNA TGTGCCAGCAGTTCCTACAGGGCGGGCTACACCTTC. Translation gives CASSSYRAGYTF.

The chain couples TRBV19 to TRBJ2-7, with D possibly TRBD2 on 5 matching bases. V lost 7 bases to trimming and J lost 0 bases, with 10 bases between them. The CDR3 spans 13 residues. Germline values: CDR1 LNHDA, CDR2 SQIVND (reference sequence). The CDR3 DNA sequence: TGTGCCAGTATGACGGACTGCTCCTACGAGCAGTACTTC. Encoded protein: CASMTDCSYEQYF.

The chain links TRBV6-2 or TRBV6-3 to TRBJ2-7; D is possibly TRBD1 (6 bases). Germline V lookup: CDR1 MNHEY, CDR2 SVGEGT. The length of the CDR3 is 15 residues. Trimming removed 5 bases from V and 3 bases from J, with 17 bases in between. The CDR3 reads CASSPNRVSHYEQYF. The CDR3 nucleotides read TGTGCCAGCAGTCCCAACAGGGTGTCTCACTACGAGCAGTACTTC.

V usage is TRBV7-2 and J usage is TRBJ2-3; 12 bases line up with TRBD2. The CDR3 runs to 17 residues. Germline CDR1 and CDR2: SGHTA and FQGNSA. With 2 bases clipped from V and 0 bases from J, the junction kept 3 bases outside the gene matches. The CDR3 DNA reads TGTGCCAGCAGCTTAACAGGGACTAGCGGGAGCACAGATACGCAGTATTTT. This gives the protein CASSLTGTSGSTDTQYF.

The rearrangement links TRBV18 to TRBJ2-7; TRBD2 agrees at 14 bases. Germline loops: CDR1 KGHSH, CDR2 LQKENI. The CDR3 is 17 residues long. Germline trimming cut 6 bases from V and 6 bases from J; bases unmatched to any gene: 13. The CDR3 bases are TGTGCCAGCTCCCTGGGACTAGCGGGAGCCAACCCCCCCGAGCAGTACTTC. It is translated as CASSLGLAGANPPEQYF.

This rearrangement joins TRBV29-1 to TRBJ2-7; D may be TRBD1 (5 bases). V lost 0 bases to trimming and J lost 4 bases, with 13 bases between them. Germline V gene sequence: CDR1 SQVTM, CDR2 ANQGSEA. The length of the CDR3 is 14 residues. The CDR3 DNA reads TGCAGCGTTGAAGATCCCAGGGAAGGGTACGAGCAGTACTTC. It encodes CSVEDPREGYEQYF.

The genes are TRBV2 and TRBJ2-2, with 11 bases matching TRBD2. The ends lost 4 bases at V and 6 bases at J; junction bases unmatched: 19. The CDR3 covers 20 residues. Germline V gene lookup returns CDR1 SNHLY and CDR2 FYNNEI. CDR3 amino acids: CASSVPTGTSGPGMSGELFF. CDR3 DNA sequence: TGTGCCAGCAGTGTTCCCACAGGGACTAGCGGCCCCGGGATGTCCGGGGAGCTGTTTTTT.